The clone carrying this TCR beta chain has at least ten counts. V was trimmed by 2 bases and J by 8 bases, leaving 15 bases between them. CDR1 and CDR2 (germline): MNHEY, SVGAGI. This CDR3 contains 14 residues. This sample is drawn from a study of T cells in Graves' hyperthyroidism and ophthalmopathy. TCR beta CDR3 regions were amplified from RNA transcripts. Using the HTBI primer set, a first-round RT-PCR was run on the TCR CDR3. TCRdb reanalysed the multiplex PCR reads using MiXCR and keeps one entry per CDR3 protein. The sample yields 560,000 or so distinct CDR3 sequences, 20% seen once. Sample: blood. The sequence came from a man aged 35-49 years with Graves' ophthalmopathy. This chain connects TRBV6-5 to TRBJ2-5; maybe TRBD2 (6 bases). The CDR3 is CASSYGDLGGTQYF. The CDR3, as DNA: TGTGCCAGCAGTTACGGCGACCTGGGGGGAACCCAGTACTTC.